These T cell receptor beta chains were read from a single sample in a study of blood T cell repertoires in COVID-19. TCRdb's table, derived via immunoSEQ multiplex PCR, lists solely in-frame clones and lacks some. The sample records hundreds of thousands of clones, 89% being singletons. The specimen was peripheral blood. All receptors come from a woman younger than 45 with COVID-19, enrolled during active disease. Both conserved end residues are part of each CDR3. Each record gives: D gene, J gene, clone size, V gene, CDR3 DNA, CDR3 protein. A D gene is named only where the DNA matches it firmly. Expanded clones are given a class, and other clones once, few, many or no size at all.

-	TRBJ1-2	-	TRBV14	TGTGCCAGCAGCCAAGGGGGAGCTAACTATGGCTACACCTTC	CASSQGGANYGYTF
-	TRBJ2-2	-	TRBV6-6	TGTGCCAGCAGTTACCCCAGGGAAACCGGGGAGCTGTTTTTT	CASSYPRETGELFF
-	TRBJ1-1	-	TRBV5-1	TGCGCCAGCAGCTTGGTTGGGGCATCGGGCACTGAAGCTTTCTTT	CASSLVGASGTEAFF
-	TRBJ1-5	-	TRBV27	TGTGCCAGCAGTTTAATGTCAGGGGATCAGCCCCAGCATTTT	CASSLMSGDQPQHF
TRBD1	TRBJ1-1	-	TRBV29-1	TGCAGCGTCGTGGGGAGACAGGGGAGGAACACTGAAGCTTTCTTT	CSVVGRQGRNTEAFF
-	TRBJ1-2	-	TRBV18	TGTGCCAGCTCACCGTCCGATAGGGGAACCTATGGCTACACCTTC	CASSPSDRGTYGYTF
-	TRBJ2-5	-	TRBV6-1	TGTGCCAGCAGTGAAAGTTGGGGGGTTCAAGAGACCCAGTACTTC	CASSESWGVQETQYF
-	TRBJ1-6	-	TRBV6-6	TGTGCCAGCAGTTGGACATCTAATAATTCACCCCTCCACTTT	CASSWTSNNSPLHF
-	TRBJ2-7	-	TRBV28	TGTGCCAGCAGTTTATCGAACGGCAGGGGCGAGCAGTACTTC	CASSLSNGRGEQYF
-	TRBJ1-6	-	TRBV3-1/TRBV3-2	TGTGCCAGCAGAACAGCAAGCAATTCACCCCTCCACTTT	CASRTASNSPLHF
-	TRBJ1-6	-	TRBV7-6	TGTGCCAGCAGCCCTGACACCACTAGGCGATATAATTCACCCCTCCACTTT	CASSPDTTRRYNSPLHF
TRBD1	TRBJ1-3	-	TRBV5-1	TGCGCCAGCAGCTGGGACAGGATGGCGGGAAACACCATATATTTT	CASSWDRMAGNTIYF
-	TRBJ1-4	-	TRBV6-5	TGTGCCAGCAGACGACAGCCGGAGACTAATGAAAAACTGTTTTTT	CASRRQPETNEKLFF
-	TRBJ2-7	-	TRBV5-5	TGTGCCAGCAGCCCGGCGGGGGCTGTATACGAGCAGTACTTC	CASSPAGAVYEQYF
-	TRBJ2-5	-	TRBV6-5	TGTGCCAGCAGTTACGCCTCGACAGGTCTCGGGTTTGAGTACTTC	CASSYASTGLGFEYF
TRBD1	TRBJ1-1	-	TRBV19	TGTGCCACCCGAGACAGGGTGATGAACACTGAAGCTTTCTTT	CATRDRVMNTEAFF
-	TRBJ1-3	-	TRBV7-2	TGTGCCAGCAGCTTATTAGGACTGGGGGGAAACACCATATATTTT	CASSLLGLGGNTIYF
TRBD1	TRBJ1-4	-	TRBV10-2	TGCGCCAGCGGAGACAGGGATGAAAAACTGTTTTTT	CASGDRDEKLFF
TRBD2	TRBJ2-3	-	TRBV6-2/TRBV6-3	TGTGCCAGCAGTGCCGGGACTAGCGGGGGAACTAGCACAGATACGCAGTATTTT	CASSAGTSGGTSTDTQYF
TRBD1	TRBJ1-2	-	TRBV7-9	TGTGCCAGCAGCCCCACTTCGGACAGGGGCAGAACGCGGGGCTACACCTTC	CASSPTSDRGRTRGYTF
-	TRBJ1-5	-	TRBV5-6	TGTGCCAGCACCAAAGGGGGGAGGGGTCAGCCCCAGCATTTT	CASTKGGRGQPQHF
-	TRBJ2-3	-	TRBV2	TGTGTAGCGTCCGCGGCGGGAGATACGCAGTATTTT	CVASAAGDTQYF
-	TRBJ1-3	-	TRBV7-9	TGTGCCAGCAGCTTAGTTCTAAACTCTGGAAACACCATATATTTT	CASSLVLNSGNTIYF
-	TRBJ1-2	-	TRBV27	TGTGCCAGCAGTTTATCAGGGGTCTATGGCTACACCTTC	CASSLSGVYGYTF
-	TRBJ1-6	-	TRBV25-1	TGTGCCAGCAGCGGGGGGGATTCAAATTCACCCCTCCACTTT	CASSGGDSNSPLHF
-	TRBJ1-5	-	TRBV7-9	TGTGCCAGCAGCGACACAGGGACTCAGCCCCAGCATTTT	CASSDTGTQPQHF
-	TRBJ1-2	few	TRBV27	TGTGCCAGCAGACTCCAGGGGACCTATGGCTACACCTTC	CASRLQGTYGYTF
-	TRBJ1-2	-	TRBV6-5	TGTGCCAGCAGCATTTCTAACTATGGCTACACCTTC	CASSISNYGYTF
-	TRBJ1-3	once	TRBV18	TGTGCCAGCTCCCGACAGGACGGATTCTCTGGAAACACCATATATTTT	CASSRQDGFSGNTIYF
-	TRBJ1-2	-	TRBV4-1	TGCGCCAGCAGCCAAGATCGGGGGGAGGTTGGGGGCTACACCTTC	CASSQDRGEVGGYTF
-	TRBJ2-7	-	TRBV29-1	TGCAGCGTCTCCCGGGGGTACTCCTACGAGCAGTACTTC	CSVSRGYSYEQYF
TRBD2	TRBJ2-3	-	TRBV6-9	TGTGCCAGCAGCGTGCTAGCGGGGGGGACAGATACGCAGTATTTT	CASSVLAGGTDTQYF
-	TRBJ2-3	-	TRBV4-1	TGCGCCAGCAGCCAGGGGGGAGGTCGTACGGATACGCAGTATTTT	CASSQGGGRTDTQYF
-	TRBJ1-4	once	TRBV6-1	TGTGCCAGCAGTGAACGCCCCGGGTTGAGGGTTTTAAAACTGTTTTTT	CASSERPGLRVLKLFF
TRBD2	TRBJ2-2	-	TRBV27	TGTGCCAGCAGTCTTACTAGCGGGGGTGCCGGGGAGCTGTTTTTT	CASSLTSGGAGELFF
-	TRBJ1-2	-	TRBV2	TGTGCCAGCAGTGATCCTCGAGCAAACTATGGCTACACCTTC	CASSDPRANYGYTF
-	TRBJ1-5	-	TRBV28	TGTGCCAGCAGTCCGGGGGATGCCCATGTTAGCAATCAGCCCCAGCATTTT	CASSPGDAHVSNQPQHF
-	TRBJ1-1	once	TRBV6-5	TGTGCCAGCAGCTTAGGTGGGGCTGGTGAAGCTTTCTTT	CASSLGGAGEAFF
-	TRBJ2-5	-	TRBV7-6	TGTGCCAGCAGCTTAAATGGAGGGTGGGGAGGAGAGACCCAGTACTTC	CASSLNGGWGGETQYF
TRBD1	TRBJ2-5	-	TRBV5-1	TGCGCCAGCAGCTTTCAAGGACAGGCGGGCCAAGAGACCCAGTACTTC	CASSFQGQAGQETQYF
-	TRBJ2-6	-	TRBV15	TGTGCCACCAGCAGGGGGACATCCGTCTCTGGGGCCAACGTCCTGACTTTC	CATSRGTSVSGANVLTF
TRBD1	TRBJ2-1	-	TRBV7-9	TGTGCCAGCAGCTTAGAGGGGGCGGGCTCCTACAATGAGCAGTTCTTC	CASSLEGAGSYNEQFF
-	TRBJ1-4	-	TRBV30	TGTGCCTGGCGAGGACAGCTTGAAAAACTGTTTTTT	CAWRGQLEKLFF
-	TRBJ1-1	-	TRBV15	TGTGCCACCAGCTTACCCCTCAGGGGCTCTGAAGCTTTCTTT	CATSLPLRGSEAFF
-	TRBJ2-3	-	TRBV27	TGTGCCAGCAGTTTAGGGCCGACCGGGGCAGATACGCAGTATTTT	CASSLGPTGADTQYF
-	TRBJ2-7	-	TRBV19	TGTGCCAGTAGTCGCAGGGCTCACGAGCAGTACTTC	CASSRRAHEQYF
-	TRBJ1-2	-	TRBV15	TGTGCCACCAGCACCGACAGCTATGGCTACACCTTC	CATSTDSYGYTF
TRBD2	TRBJ2-1	-	TRBV27	TGTGCCAGCAGAGGGACTAGCGGGGGCCTGGTACATGAGCAGTTCTTC	CASRGTSGGLVHEQFF
-	TRBJ1-1	-	TRBV2	TGTGCCAGCAAGATAGAACTTTCAGCTTTCTTT	CASKIELSAFF
TRBD1	TRBJ1-2	-	TRBV5-4	TGTGCCAGCAGGACAGGGGGCCAAGGCTACACCTTC	CASRTGGQGYTF
-	TRBJ2-1	-	TRBV6-5	TGTGCCAGCAGTTACACCCGTCTCGGGTACAATGAGCAGTTCTTC	CASSYTRLGYNEQFF
TRBD1	TRBJ2-7	-	TRBV29-1	TGCAGCGCCACGACAGGGGCTTCCTACGAGCAGTACTTC	CSATTGASYEQYF